The rows below give T cell receptor beta chains drawn from one sample of a study of chemoradiotherapy in HPV16-positive cancers. Profiling relied on immunoSEQ multiplex PCR, and the TCRdb table lists in-frame clones only, not all of them. The data show fewer than 20,000 clones, with just under 70% seen just once and around 7.6% held by the top ten. This material consisted of tumor tissue, taken from a patient who underwent chemoradiotherapy. Receptors were obtained from a human donor with HPV-associated anogenital cancer. Both conserved end residues are part of each CDR3. Each record gives: J gene, D gene, V gene, CDR3 protein. The D gene is left open where the match is weak.

J gene: TRBJ2-3; D gene: .; V gene: TRBV21-1; CDR3 protein: CASSARDFTDTQYF
J gene: TRBJ1-5; D gene: .; V gene: TRBV6-5; CDR3 protein: CASSYRVSQPQHF
J gene: TRBJ2-1; D gene: .; V gene: TRBV7-9; CDR3 protein: CASSRDSLTNEQFF
J gene: TRBJ2-1; D gene: TRBD2; V gene: TRBV28; CDR3 protein: CASSSGTSGRAGKWNEQFF
J gene: TRBJ1-2; D gene: .; V gene: TRBV7-2; CDR3 protein: CASSSTTGSLYTF
J gene: TRBJ2-2; D gene: .; V gene: TRBV10-1; CDR3 protein: CATRSGADTGELFF
J gene: TRBJ1-1; D gene: .; V gene: TRBV7-2; CDR3 protein: CASRVAGVGTEAFF
J gene: TRBJ2-1; D gene: TRBD2; V gene: TRBV11-2; CDR3 protein: CASSLAASGGALQFF
J gene: TRBJ1-3; D gene: .; V gene: TRBV7-6; CDR3 protein: CASSPEDGSGNTIYF
J gene: TRBJ1-2; D gene: .; V gene: TRBV10-2; CDR3 protein: CASSEPPQGTNYGYTF
J gene: TRBJ1-2; D gene: .; V gene: TRBV5-1; CDR3 protein: CASSLGENYGYTF
J gene: TRBJ2-3; D gene: TRBD2; V gene: TRBV5-6; CDR3 protein: CASSLPSGLGDTQYF
J gene: TRBJ2-1; D gene: TRBD1; V gene: TRBV6-4; CDR3 protein: CASSDSYGTGSEQFF
J gene: TRBJ2-5; D gene: .; V gene: TRBV27; CDR3 protein: CASSLIPSEQETQYF
J gene: TRBJ2-7; D gene: TRBD1; V gene: TRBV4-1; CDR3 protein: CASSHPGQGLHEQYF
J gene: TRBJ2-1; D gene: TRBD2; V gene: TRBV10-3; CDR3 protein: CAISAPSGRENDNEQFF
J gene: TRBJ2-6; D gene: .; V gene: TRBV10-3; CDR3 protein: CAIADSSSGANVLTF
J gene: TRBJ1-2; D gene: .; V gene: TRBV9; CDR3 protein: CASSGPTQNYGYTF
J gene: TRBJ2-2; D gene: .; V gene: TRBV28; CDR3 protein: CATVKSVANTGELFF
J gene: TRBJ2-2; D gene: TRBD2; V gene: TRBV28; CDR3 protein: CASSSPASGGAVTGELFF
J gene: TRBJ2-1; D gene: .; V gene: TRBV5-1; CDR3 protein: CASSWSGSGNEQFF
J gene: TRBJ1-1; D gene: .; V gene: TRBV2; CDR3 protein: CASTSWESTEAFF
J gene: TRBJ1-5; D gene: .; V gene: TRBV2; CDR3 protein: CASSRVMGRQPQHF
J gene: TRBJ1-5; D gene: TRBD1; V gene: TRBV15; CDR3 protein: CATSRTGQGADNQPQHF
J gene: TRBJ1-2; D gene: TRBD1; V gene: TRBV7-9; CDR3 protein: CASSSQGYYGYTF
J gene: TRBJ1-4; D gene: .; V gene: TRBV2; CDR3 protein: CASSKVHEKLFF
J gene: TRBJ1-2; D gene: .; V gene: TRBV2; CDR3 protein: CASRRDGYGYTF
J gene: TRBJ2-5; D gene: .; V gene: TRBV11-2; CDR3 protein: CASSRRSETQYF
J gene: TRBJ2-3; D gene: .; V gene: TRBV5-1; CDR3 protein: CASSRNRASTDTQYF
J gene: TRBJ2-3; D gene: .; V gene: TRBV11-2; CDR3 protein: CASSLWGLGATDTQYF
J gene: TRBJ2-2; D gene: .; V gene: TRBV11-2; CDR3 protein: CASSLRTNTGELFF
J gene: .; D gene: TRBD1; V gene: TRBV28; CDR3 protein: CASSSGQGNFHEQYF
J gene: TRBJ2-1; D gene: .; V gene: TRBV12-5; CDR3 protein: CASGLVLGDNNNEQFF
J gene: TRBJ2-7; D gene: TRBD1; V gene: TRBV28; CDR3 protein: CASTRTGYSSYEQYF
J gene: TRBJ2-5; D gene: .; V gene: TRBV11-2; CDR3 protein: CASSSWTENLEETQYF